These 20 T cell receptor beta chains came from one sample sequenced in a study of monozygotic twins with inflammatory bowel disease. Reprocessing the 5' RACE reads, TCRdb reports a single entry for every CDR3 protein and omits DNA. Listed are 300,000 to 400,000 distinct CDR3 sequences; around 2% falls within the top ten. The sample taken for sequencing was blood. The receptors were sampled from a human donor with ulcerative colitis or Crohn's disease, or a healthy co-twin of an affected twin (not recorded which).

This chain joins TRBV10-3 and TRBJ2-1; as DNA is missing, the TRBD2 call by TCRdb cannot be tested. Germline-derived CDR1 and CDR2 are ENHRY and SYGVKD. CDR3 length equals 13 residues. This chain's CDR3 is CAISGTSHNEQFF.

The chain links TRBV12-3 or TRBV12-4 to TRBJ2-4. This CDR3 spans 11 amino acids. CDR3 loop: CASSYLDIQYF.

The rearrangement links TRBV19 to TRBJ2-3. The germline gives CDR1 LNHDA, CDR2 SQIVND (reference sequence). The CDR3 runs 14 residues. CDR3 sequence: CASRTIARADTQYF.

The chain joins TRBV5-5 to TRBJ2-2; TCRdb picks TRBD2, but there is no DNA to check that call. Germline V gives CDR1 SGHKS, CDR2 YYEKEE (reference sequence). This CDR3 is built from 17 residues. CDR3 sequence reads: CASSSLPGLTNTGELFF.

CDR3 protein: CSVSNPGTQYF. V usage is TRBV20-1 and J usage is TRBJ2-4; TCRdb designates TRBD1, a call that cannot be tested without DNA. This CDR3 is 11 amino acids long. Germline assignment: CDR1 DFQATT and CDR2 SNEGSKA (reference sequence).

The genes are TRBV4-1 and TRBJ1-2. This CDR3 contains 15 residues. The germline gives CDR1 MGHRA, CDR2 YSYEKL. This chain's CDR3 is CASSLRTTGWYGYTF.

The J gene is TRBJ2-3, the V gene TRBV20-1; TCRdb proposes TRBD2, but this gene call is untestable without DNA. CDR3 length equals 16 residues. Per germline, CDR1 DFQATT and CDR2 SNEGSKA (reference sequence). This CDR3 is CSAPTGTPSSTDTQYF.

This sequence joins TRBV7-8 and TRBJ2-4; without DNA, the TCRdb call of TRBD2 cannot be checked. This CDR3 comprises 17 residues. Germline lookup yields CDR1 SGHVS and CDR2 FQNEAQ. The CDR3: CASSLEATSATKNIQYF. Together with reference TRBV7-8 and TRBJ2-4, the CDR3 gives the full variable domain: GAGVSQSPRYKVAKRGQDVALRCDPISGHVSLFWYQQALGQGPEFLTYFQNEAQLDKSGLPSDRFFAERPEGSVSTLKIQRTQQEDSAVYLCASSLEATSATKNIQYFGAGTRLSVL.

The J gene is TRBJ2-7, the V gene TRBV20-1. CDR3 length equals 15 residues. From germline, CDR1 is DFQATT and CDR2 SNEGSKA (reference sequence). The CDR3 loop reads CSATGDAAYPYEQYF.

The J gene is TRBJ2-2, the V gene TRBV29-1; TCRdb's D call, TRBD1, is unchecked because there is no DNA. This CDR3 is built from 13 residues. The V gene's germline CDR1 is SQVTM and CDR2 ANQGSEA. The CDR3 sequence is CSGDREGTGELFF.

This chain connects TRBV28 to TRBJ2-7; TCRdb's D call, TRBD1, is unchecked because there is no DNA. Germline CDR1 and CDR2: MDHEN and SYDVKM. The CDR3 has 12 amino acids. The chain's CDR3 is CASTSGTSYWYF.

This rearrangement joins TRBV5-1 to TRBJ1-1; TCRdb gives TRBD1 as the D gene, but with no DNA this cannot be confirmed. CDR1 SGHRS and CDR2 YFSETQ come from the germline V gene. The CDR3 contains 14 residues. CDR3 loop: CASSEPTGASEAFF.

V usage is TRBV27 and J usage is TRBJ2-7; there is no DNA to check the TCRdb D call of TRBD2. This CDR3 spans 16 amino acids. Per the germline V gene, CDR1 is MNHEY and CDR2 is SMNVEV (reference sequence). The CDR3 here is CASSSLGRKSSYEQYF.

The CDR3 sequence is CATSSRDSGADTQYF. The chain employs TRBV15 and TRBJ2-3; absent DNA, TCRdb's TRBD2 call cannot be checked. The CDR3 contains 15 residues. CDR1 is LNHNV, CDR2 YYDKDF, per germline (reference sequence).

Here the CDR3 reads CASRHRDSGVNEQFF. The V gene is TRBV6-1, the J gene TRBJ2-1; TCRdb indicates TRBD1, and absent DNA this call remains unverified. CDR1 is MNHNS, CDR2 SASEGT, per germline. The CDR3 is 15 amino acids.

The CDR3 here is CASSLGQVSYNEQFF. This chain joins TRBV5-1 and TRBJ2-1. The germline V gene has CDR1 SGHRS and CDR2 YFSETQ. The CDR3 spans 15 residues.

This chain uses TRBV5-1 with TRBJ2-7. Germline V gene sequence: CDR1 SGHRS, CDR2 YFSETQ. The CDR3 runs to 13 residues. The CDR3 is CASSLGSEYEQYF.

The chain carries TRBV12-3 or TRBV12-4 and TRBJ2-4; TCRdb returns TRBD2, unconfirmable since there is no DNA. The CDR3 runs to 14 residues. The CDR3 sequence: CASSLGGFLAGRYF.

The CDR3 sequence: CSARVGQGVHEQFF. The V call is TRBV20-1, the J call TRBJ2-1; the TCRdb D gene call, TRBD1, has no DNA to confirm it. CDR1 is DFQATT and CDR2 is SNEGSKA in the germline V gene (reference sequence). The CDR3 spans 14 residues.

The chain combines TRBV5-1 with TRBJ2-4; TCRdb picks TRBD1, but there is no DNA to check that call. The CDR3 runs 15 residues. CDR1 is SGHRS and CDR2 is YFSETQ in the germline V gene. CDR3 protein: CASSLSGTGADIQYF.